This T cell receptor beta chain was sequenced during a study of regulatory dendritic cells for organ transplantation. Allogeneic regulatory or mature dendritic cells were co-cultured for 5 days with CFSE-labeled sorted T cells at 1:10. TCRdb's copy holds only in-frame clones and misses some; the assay was immunoSEQ multiplex PCR. Of around 19,000 clones in the sample, 70% to 90% were seen once. This clone was counted a single time. Its antigen is still unknown. Germline V lookup: CDR1 SGHVS, CDR2 FQNEAQ. The CDR3 spans 19 residues. Trimming took 1 base from V and 2 from J, leaving 22 bases between them.

The source is a human donor in good health. The specimen was naive CD4+ T cells from blood cultured with regulatory dendritic cells. Subset given: CD45RA+ naive T cells. The chain is built from TRBV7-8 and TRBJ2-3; a possible D gene is TRBD2 (5 bases). CDR3 amino acids: CASSLGYLGAVSSTDTQYF. The CDR3 region has the DNA TGTGCCAGCAGCTTAGGTTATTTGGGAGCGGTCTCGTCCACAGATACGCAGTATTTT.